This TCR beta chain emerged from a study of T cell responses to AZD1222 COVID-19 vaccine. Study-wide results and limits: No repertoire was sampled before or during the peak T cell response, only after it. The donor group comprised mostly white British people and more females; the analysis possibly underestimated clonal diversity. Spike-specific TCR breadth and depth grew following two AZD1222 doses. Baseline seropositivity characterized only a handful of AZD1222 recipients.

TCRdb's copy holds only in-frame clones and misses some; the assay was immunoSEQ multiplex PCR. The sample has more than 150,000 clones; 85% to 95% are singletons. As for this clone: Its antigen is still unknown.

The V gene lost 0 bases and the J gene lost 8 bases, with 17 bases spanning the gap. CDR1 MNHEY and CDR2 SVGEGT come from the germline V gene. This CDR3 has 16 residues. The chain has TRBV6-2 or TRBV6-3 and TRBJ2-1, with a weak D call TRBD2 (6 bases). The sequence was obtained from an adult in good health. The sequencing here drew on peripheral blood, taken on day 0 of AZD1222 vaccination. The CDR3 nucleotides are TGTGCCAGCAGTTACTCCCCCGCGGGGTCTACAGATGAGCAGTTCTTC. It specifies CASSYSPAGSTDEQFF.